A selection of T cell receptor beta chains follows, all from one sample in a study of T cell repertoires in cytomegalovirus infection. A single record per CDR3 protein comes from TCRdb applying MiXCR to the reads. Of around 900,000 distinct CDR3 sequences listed, less than 40% are singletons. For these TCRs, the target antigens are not known. Sample: cultured CD8+ T cells from PBMCs, taken from culture after CMV antigen stimulation. The source is a human donor in good health (CMV status not recorded). Some clones in this sample may be carry-over from other donors' samples. CDR3s include the opening cysteine and the closing phenylalanine or tryptophan. Each record gives: J gene, D gene, V gene, CDR3 protein. The D gene is left open where the match is weak.

TRBJ2-3 | TRBD2 | TRBV6-5 | CASSSPPAGVTDTQYF
TRBJ1-2 | - | TRBV6-2/TRBV6-3 | CASRPTPPATAGYTF
TRBJ2-6 | - | TRBV19 | CASSPPRSKAEAPGANVLTF
TRBJ2-2 | - | TRBV12-3/TRBV12-4 | CASSSRGYRGGELFF
TRBJ2-1 | TRBD1 | TRBV12-5 | CASGLAGQGVFYNEQFF
TRBJ1-2 | TRBD1 | TRBV14 | CASSQDPIRQGANYGYTF
TRBJ2-1 | - | TRBV6-5 | CASSHGQTAYNEQFF
TRBJ2-2 | - | TRBV24-1 | CATSGVRAQLRTGELFF
TRBJ2-7 | TRBD1 | TRBV5-6 | CASSYITRDRLTYEQYF
TRBJ1-2 | - | TRBV27 | CASSPGNPSGYTF
TRBJ1-1 | TRBD1 | TRBV10-3 | CAIRATGTLLGATEAFF
TRBJ1-5 | - | TRBV7-6 | CASSSQAGPRINQPQHF
TRBJ1-2 | - | TRBV15 | CATAGVNYGYTF
TRBJ1-2 | - | TRBV6-2/TRBV6-3 | CASLGNYGYTF
TRBJ1-4 | - | TRBV7-8 | CASSPGERFNEKLFF
TRBJ2-1 | - | TRBV24-1 | CATSDLGGLGEQFF
TRBJ1-1 | TRBD1 | TRBV5-1 | CASSSTGGGPEAFF
TRBJ1-2 | - | TRBV12-3/TRBV12-4 | CASSFVSSYGYTF
TRBJ2-2 | - | TRBV7-8 | CASRLDMILANTGELFF
TRBJ1-2 | - | TRBV7-9 | CASSPGRNNYGYTF
TRBJ1-6 | - | TRBV15 | CATSRDRQQNSPLHF
TRBJ2-4 | - | TRBV7-6 | CVSTISRGRAKNIQYF
TRBJ1-5 | TRBD1 | TRBV28 | CASSLRQGAQPQHF
TRBJ1-3 | - | TRBV7-9 | CASSFTTVSGNTIYF
TRBJ2-1 | - | TRBV6-1 | CAGSLTLYNEQFF
TRBJ1-4 | - | TRBV28 | CASSSPGTVNEKLFF
TRBJ2-3 | - | TRBV7-2 | CASNQDSYKTDTQYF
TRBJ2-1 | - | TRBV19 | CASSIKYGTSYNEQFF
TRBJ1-1 | - | TRBV5-6 | CASSPMTRINEAFF
TRBJ1-1 | - | TRBV7-2 | CASSPFTGNTEAFF
TRBJ2-7 | TRBD2 | TRBV7-2 | CASSSLPGLESSYEQYF
TRBJ1-5 | - | TRBV15 | CATSTIYSRRTSNQPQHF
TRBJ2-1 | TRBD1 | TRBV19 | CASSIDGGQVYSYNEQFF
TRBJ2-1 | TRBD2 | TRBV6-6 | CASSYWLAGQNEQFF
TRBJ2-7 | - | TRBV7-9 | CASSRGTMYEQYF
TRBJ2-3 | - | TRBV7-9 | CASSEGPGSTDTQYF
TRBJ1-1 | TRBD1 | TRBV12-3/TRBV12-4 | CASSPSEGAYTEAFF
TRBJ1-1 | - | TRBV7-9 | CASSLGGAAEAFF
TRBJ2-3 | - | TRBV7-6 | CASSLSKSGTDTQYF
TRBJ2-2 | - | TRBV24-1 | CATSDSSRGGNTGELFF
TRBJ1-1 | - | TRBV7-2 | CASSLVGPTEAFF
TRBJ1-1 | - | TRBV7-4 | CASSLGVTGNTEAFF
TRBJ2-5 | - | TRBV19 | CASSIRRGYQETQYF
TRBJ2-2 | - | TRBV29-1 | CSVEDLHGELFF
TRBJ1-2 | - | TRBV7-9 | CASSLALAGDGYTF
TRBJ1-1 | TRBD1 | TRBV7-9 | CASSGQGVPEAFF
TRBJ2-7 | TRBD2 | TRBV9 | CASSVEGTSGVYEQYF
TRBJ2-2 | TRBD1 | TRBV6-5 | CASSYSSLTGTNTGELFF